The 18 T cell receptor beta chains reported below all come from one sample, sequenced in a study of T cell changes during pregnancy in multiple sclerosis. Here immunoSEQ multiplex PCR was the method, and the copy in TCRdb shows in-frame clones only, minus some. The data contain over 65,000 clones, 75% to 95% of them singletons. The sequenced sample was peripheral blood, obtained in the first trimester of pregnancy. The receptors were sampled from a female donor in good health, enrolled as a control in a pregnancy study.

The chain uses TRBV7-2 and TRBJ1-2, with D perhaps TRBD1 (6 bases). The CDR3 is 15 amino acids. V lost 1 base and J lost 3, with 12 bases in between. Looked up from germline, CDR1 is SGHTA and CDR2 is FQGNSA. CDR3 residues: CASSLVSGGDYGYTF. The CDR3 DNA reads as TGTGCCAGCAGCTTAGTATCGGGGGGCGACTATGGCTACACCTTC.

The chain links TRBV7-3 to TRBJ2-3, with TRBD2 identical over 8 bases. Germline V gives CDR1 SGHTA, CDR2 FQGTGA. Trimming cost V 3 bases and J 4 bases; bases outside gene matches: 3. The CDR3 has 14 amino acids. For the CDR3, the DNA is TGTGCCAGCAGCTTTACGGGGGGGCCAGATACGCAGTATTTT. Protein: CASSFTGGPDTQYF.

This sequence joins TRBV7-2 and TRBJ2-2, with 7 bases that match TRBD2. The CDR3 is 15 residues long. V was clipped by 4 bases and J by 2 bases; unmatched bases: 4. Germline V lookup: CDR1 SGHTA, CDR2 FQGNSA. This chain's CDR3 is CASSSRDYNTGELFF. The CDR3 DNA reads TGTGCCAGCAGCTCCCGGGACTACAACACCGGGGAGCTGTTTTTT.

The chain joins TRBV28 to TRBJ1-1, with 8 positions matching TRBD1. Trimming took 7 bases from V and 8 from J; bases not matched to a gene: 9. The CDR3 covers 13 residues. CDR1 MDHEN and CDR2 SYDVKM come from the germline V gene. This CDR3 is CASNQGAQMEAFF. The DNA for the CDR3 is TGTGCCAGCAATCAGGGGGCTCAGATGGAAGCTTTCTTT.

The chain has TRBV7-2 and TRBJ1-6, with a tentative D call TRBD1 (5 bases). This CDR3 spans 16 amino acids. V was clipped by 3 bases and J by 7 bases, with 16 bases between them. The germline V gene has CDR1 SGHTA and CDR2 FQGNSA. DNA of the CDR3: TGTGCCAGCAGCTTGGGCCTCGGGGGGGGGAATTCACCCCTCCACTTT. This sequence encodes CASSLGLGGGNSPLHF.

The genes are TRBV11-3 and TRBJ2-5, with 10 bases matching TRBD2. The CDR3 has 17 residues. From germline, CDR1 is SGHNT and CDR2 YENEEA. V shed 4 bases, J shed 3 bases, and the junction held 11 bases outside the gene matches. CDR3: CASSSGLAGVTEETQYF. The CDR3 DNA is TGTGCCAGCAGCTCGGGGCTAGCGGGGGTGACTGAAGAGACCCAGTACTTC. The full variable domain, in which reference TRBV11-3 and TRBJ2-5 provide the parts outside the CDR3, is EAGVVQSPRYKIIEKKQPVAFWCNPISGHNTLYWYLQNLGQGPELLIRYENEEAVDDSQLPKDRFSAERLKGVDSTLKIQPAELGDSAVYLCASSSGLAGVTEETQYFGPGTRLLVL.

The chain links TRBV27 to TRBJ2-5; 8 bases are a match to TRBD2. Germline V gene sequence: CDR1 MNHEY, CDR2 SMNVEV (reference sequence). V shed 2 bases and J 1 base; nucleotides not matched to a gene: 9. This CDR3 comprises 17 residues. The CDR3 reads CASSLRFRGGIQETQYF. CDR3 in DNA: TGTGCCAGCAGTTTAAGGTTCCGGGGGGGCATCCAAGAGACCCAGTACTTC.

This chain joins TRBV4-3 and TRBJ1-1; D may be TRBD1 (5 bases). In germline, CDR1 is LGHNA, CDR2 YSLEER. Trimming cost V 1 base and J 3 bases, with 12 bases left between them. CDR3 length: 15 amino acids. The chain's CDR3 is CASSQAGAGDTEAFF. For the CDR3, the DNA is TGCGCCAGCAGCCAAGCGGGAGCGGGGGACACTGAAGCTTTCTTT.

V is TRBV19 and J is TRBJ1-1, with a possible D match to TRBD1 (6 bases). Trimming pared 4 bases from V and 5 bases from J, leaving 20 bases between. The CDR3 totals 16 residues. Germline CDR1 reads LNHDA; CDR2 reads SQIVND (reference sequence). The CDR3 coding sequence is TGTGCCAGTAGTACTCATCAAAACAGGGTCGGGACTGAAGCTTTCTTT. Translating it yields CASSTHQNRVGTEAFF.

The chain's CDR3 is CASSLADSLYEQYF. CDR3 bases: TGTGCCAGCAGCTTAGCTGACTCCCTCTACGAGCAGTACTTC. The V gene is TRBV11-2, the J gene TRBJ2-7, with no clear D. The germline V and J ends were trimmed by 1 base and 3 bases, with 10 bases remaining between them. Germline-derived CDR1 and CDR2 are SGHAT and FQNNGV. CDR3 length: 14 amino acids.

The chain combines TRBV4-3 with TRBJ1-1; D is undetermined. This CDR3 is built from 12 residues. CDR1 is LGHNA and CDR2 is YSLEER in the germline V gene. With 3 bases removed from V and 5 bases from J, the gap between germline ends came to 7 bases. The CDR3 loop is CASSHPGTEAFF. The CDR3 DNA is TGCGCCAGCAGCCACCCGGGGACTGAAGCTTTCTTT.

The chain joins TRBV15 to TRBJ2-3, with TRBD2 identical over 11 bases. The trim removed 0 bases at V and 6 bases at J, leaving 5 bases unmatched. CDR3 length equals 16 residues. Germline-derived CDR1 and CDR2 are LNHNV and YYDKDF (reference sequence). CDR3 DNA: TGTGCCACCAGCAGAGATTATAGCGGGGGGGCGGATACGCAGTATTTT. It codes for CATSRDYSGGADTQYF.

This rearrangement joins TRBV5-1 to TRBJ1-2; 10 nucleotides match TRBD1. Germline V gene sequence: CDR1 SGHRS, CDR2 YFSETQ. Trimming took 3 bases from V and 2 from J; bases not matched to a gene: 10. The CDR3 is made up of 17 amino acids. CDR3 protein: CASSSPQRTGGNYGYTF. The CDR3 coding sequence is TGCGCCAGCAGCTCACCTCAAAGGACAGGGGGAAACTATGGCTACACCTTC.

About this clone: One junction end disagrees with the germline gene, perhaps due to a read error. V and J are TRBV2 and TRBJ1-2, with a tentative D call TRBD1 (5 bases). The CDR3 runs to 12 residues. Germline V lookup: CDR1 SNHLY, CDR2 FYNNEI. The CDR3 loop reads CASSEWGKVLSF. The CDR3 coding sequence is TGTGCCAGCAGTGAATGGGGCAAGGTGTTGTCCTTC.

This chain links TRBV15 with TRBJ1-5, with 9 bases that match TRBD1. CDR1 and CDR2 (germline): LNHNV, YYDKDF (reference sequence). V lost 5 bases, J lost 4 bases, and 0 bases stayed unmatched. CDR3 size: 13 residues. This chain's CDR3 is CATSGTGNQPQHF. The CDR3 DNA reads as TGTGCCACCAGCGGGACAGGGAATCAGCCCCAGCATTTT.

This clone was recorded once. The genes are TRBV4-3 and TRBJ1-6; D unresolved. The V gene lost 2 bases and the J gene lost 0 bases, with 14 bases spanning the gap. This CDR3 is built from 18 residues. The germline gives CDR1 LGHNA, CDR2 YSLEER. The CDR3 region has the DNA TGCGCCAGCAGCCAAATACCGGCAGGTAGCTCCTATAATTCACCCCTCCACTTT. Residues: CASSQIPAGSSYNSPLHF.

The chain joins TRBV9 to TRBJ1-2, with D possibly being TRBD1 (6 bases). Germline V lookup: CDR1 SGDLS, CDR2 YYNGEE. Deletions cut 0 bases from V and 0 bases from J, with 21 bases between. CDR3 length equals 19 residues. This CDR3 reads CASSVEGGRATGANYGYTF. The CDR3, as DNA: TGTGCCAGCAGCGTAGAAGGGGGACGAGCCACCGGAGCTAACTATGGCTACACCTTC. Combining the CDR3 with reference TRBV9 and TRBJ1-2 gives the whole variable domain DSGVTQTPKHLITATGQRVTLRCSPRSGDLSVYWYQQSLDQGLQFLIQYYNGEERAKGNILERFSAQQFPDLHSELNLSSLELGDSALYFCASSVEGGRATGANYGYTFGSGTRLTVV.

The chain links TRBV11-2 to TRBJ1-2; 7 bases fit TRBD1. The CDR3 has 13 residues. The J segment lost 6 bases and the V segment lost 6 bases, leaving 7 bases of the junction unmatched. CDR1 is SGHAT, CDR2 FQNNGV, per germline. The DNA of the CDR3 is TGTGCCAGCAGGGGTAGACAGGGCCATGGCTACACCTTC. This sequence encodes CASRGRQGHGYTF. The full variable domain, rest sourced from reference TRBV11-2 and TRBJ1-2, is EAGVAQSPRYKIIEKRQSVAFWCNPISGHATLYWYQQILGQGPKLLIQFQNNGVVDDSQLPKDRFSAERLKGVDSTLKIQPAKLEDSAVYLCASRGRQGHGYTFGSGTRLTVV.